This TCR beta chain was obtained from a study of blood T cell repertoires in COVID-19. Study summary: The United States, Italy and Spain provided the acute and convalescent COVID-19 samples. Sample material is recorded as cDNA or gDNA derived from T cells, B-cell-depleted T cells, or PBMCs.

Per the original data handling: Using reference gene primer amplification, nucleated cell counts were estimated. TCRdb's copy holds only in-frame clones and misses some; the assay was immunoSEQ multiplex PCR. The V and J calls and the clone size are those of that table, but D and trimming were determined from the DNA. The data contain about 220,000 clones, approximately 90% of them singletons. CDR3 size: 16 residues. V gave up 1 base and J gave up 8 bases; unmatched junction bases: 11. This chain links TRBV23-1 with TRBJ1-2; TRBD1 aligns across 9 bases. TRBV23-1 is an open reading frame, and its role is uncertain. What was sequenced was peripheral blood. The receptor comes from a man aged 25 to 45 who had recovered from COVID-19. CDR3 sequence (DNA): TGCGCCAGCAGTCAATTTGCAAACAGGGGGCGAAAGGGCTACACCTTC. It yields the protein CASSQFANRGRKGYTF.